This T cell receptor (beta chain) was found in a study of molecular identifiers for immune sequencing clone quantification. Using a CD8+CD4-CCR7+CD45RA+ phenotype, naive CD8 T cells were sorted. One entry per CDR3 protein results from TCRdb running MiXCR on the PCR reads. The top ten hold around 0.84% of the sample, which has around 460,000 distinct CDR3 sequences, about a fifth seen once. Germline CDR1 MNHEY, CDR2 SVGEGT. The germline V and J ends were trimmed by 10 bases and 1 base, with 11 bases remaining between them. The CDR3 has 12 amino acids. This clonotype was seen repeatedly, ten times or more.

The clonotype originates from a human donor in good health. Some libraries in this study had Jurkat cell RNA spiked in. The sequenced sample consisted of naive CD8+ T cells from blood, with Jurkat cell RNA spiked in. Described subset: FACS-sorted CD8+CD4-CCR7+CD45RA+ naive T cells. The chain links TRBV6-2 or TRBV6-3 to TRBJ2-7; possible D gene TRBD2, 5 bases. The CDR3 sequence is CAIARGSYEQYF. CDR3 nucleotide sequence: TGTGCCATCGCACGGGGTTCCTACGAGCAGTACTTC.